The TCR beta chain described here comes from a study of cytomegalovirus exposure and HLA in healthy donors. As for the study in general: Prior work identified 95 million to 120 million unique TCR beta sequences in around 170 million T cells.

This cohort consisted of healthy bone marrow donors. Primers for the PCR totalled 60 Vbeta and 13 Jbeta. Source study methods: Later reanalysis found approximately 80 million unique TCR beta chains, approximately 11 million of them shared. Sequencing used immunoSEQ multiplex PCR; TCRdb keeps in-frame clones, though not all of them. From that table come the V and J calls and clone size; the DNA was used to work out D and trimming. Of about 90,000 clones listed, approximately 88% were seen once; the top ten hold approximately 2.3%. After removal of 6 bases from V and 10 bases from J, the junction contained 5 bases not matched to a gene. The CDR3 covers 10 residues. CDR1 DFQATT and CDR2 SNEGSKA come from the germline V gene (reference sequence).

The genes are TRBV20-1 and TRBJ2-5; 7 bases are shared with TRBD1. Material for sequencing was PBMCs. The receptor was isolated from a man aged 18 to 30 in good health and CMV-seronegative. CDR3 protein: CSAGAGGQYF. The CDR3 region has the DNA TGCAGTGCAGGGGCAGGGGGCCAGTACTTC.